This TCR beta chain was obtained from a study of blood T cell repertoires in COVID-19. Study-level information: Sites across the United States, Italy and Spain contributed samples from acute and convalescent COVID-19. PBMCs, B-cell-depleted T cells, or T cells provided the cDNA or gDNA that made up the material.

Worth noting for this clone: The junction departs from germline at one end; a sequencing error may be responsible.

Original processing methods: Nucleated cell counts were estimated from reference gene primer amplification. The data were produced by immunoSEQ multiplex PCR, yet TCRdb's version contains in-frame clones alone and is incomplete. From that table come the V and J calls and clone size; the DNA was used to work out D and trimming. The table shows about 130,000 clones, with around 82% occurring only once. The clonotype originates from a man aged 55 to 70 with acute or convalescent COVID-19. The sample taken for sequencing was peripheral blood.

CDR3 residues: CSVESSKQPVGVF. The CDR3 DNA follows: TGCAGCGTTGAAAGTAGTAAGCAGCCAGTAGGGGTCTTC. The chain has TRBV29-1 and TRBJ2-1; tentatively, D is TRBD1 (5 bases). The CDR3 length is 13 residues. Germline V lookup: CDR1 SQVTM, CDR2 ANQGSEA.